This T cell receptor beta chain came from a study of T cells in Graves' hyperthyroidism and ophthalmopathy. Study overall: At the time of initial diagnosis and before any treatment, peripheral blood was collected.

RNA transcripts were the template for amplifying TCR beta CDR3 regions. HTBI primers drove first-round RT-PCR of the TCR CDR3. TCRdb analysed the multiplex PCR reads with MiXCR anew, one entry per CDR3 protein. This sample has a few hundred thousand distinct CDR3 sequences, with 15% to 19% found just once. CDR3 size: 13 residues. The V segment lost 7 bases and the J segment 8 bases; nucleotides outside the gene matches: 7. Germline CDR1 SNHLY, CDR2 FYNNEI. The TCR was taken from a woman younger than 30 with Graves' hyperthyroidism that later progressed to Graves' ophthalmopathy. Sample: blood. The chain recombines TRBV2 with TRBJ2-1, with 8 positions matching TRBD1. Written as DNA, the CDR3 is TGTGCCAGCAAGGACGGACAGGGCGATGAGCAGTTCTTC. Protein product: CASKDGQGDEQFF.